These T cell receptor beta chains were read from a single sample in a study of T cells after yellow fever vaccination. TCRdb itself ran the 5' RACE reads through MiXCR, one entry per CDR3 protein. The sample consists of some 400,000 distinct CDR3 sequences, about 19% of them appearing once. The specimen comprised PBMCs, sampled before the yellow fever booster vaccination. Receptors were obtained from a man between 18 and 35 years old who received the YFV17D yellow fever vaccine. Each CDR3 is given with its conserved first and last residue. A D gene is named only where the DNA matches it firmly. Part of the rows lack a size; the others show once, few, many or a class for expanded clones.

>TRBJ2-5|TRBV12-3/TRBV12-4|.|few
TGTGCCAGCAGTTGGGACTACCAAGAGACCCAGTACTTC
CASSWDYQETQYF
>TRBJ2-5|TRBV20-1|.|.
TGCAGTGCTCGGGGGGCGGTCCAAGAGACCCAGTACTTC
CSARGAVQETQYF
>TRBJ2-2|TRBV5-5|.|few
TGTGCCAGCAGCTTGTCGGGGGCGTGGACCGGGGAGCTGTTTTTT
CASSLSGAWTGELFF
>TRBJ2-3|TRBV6-4|.|.
TGTGCCAGCAGTGGGACCGGTAGCACAGATACGCAGTATTTT
CASSGTGSTDTQYF
>TRBJ2-5|TRBV7-9|.|.
TGTGCCAGCAGCCCCCAACCTAGGGGGATGGGAGAGACCCAGTACTTC
CASSPQPRGMGETQYF
>TRBJ2-2|TRBV10-3|.|.
TGTGCCATCAGCGCCGAGTTGAACACCGGGGAGCTGTTTTTT
CAISAELNTGELFF
>TRBJ2-5|TRBV7-9|.|.
TGTGCCAGCAGCCTAGTAAGACTAGATCCTCAAGAGACCCAGTACTTC
CASSLVRLDPQETQYF
>TRBJ2-2|TRBV9|.|few
TGTGCCAGCAGCCCACGTCCGGGCAGGGTGAACACCGGGGAGCTGTTTTTT
CASSPRPGRVNTGELFF
>TRBJ2-2|TRBV7-8|.|few
TGTGCCAGCAGACACACCGGGGAGCTGTTTTTT
CASRHTGELFF
>TRBJ2-1|TRBV4-3|.|few
TGCGCCAGCAGCCAAGGGTGGGGGGGCCGGAATGAGCAGTTCTTC
CASSQGWGGRNEQFF
>TRBJ1-1|TRBV27|.|.
TGTGCCAGCTCTATCCCGGGGGCCTGGACTGAAGCTTTCTTT
CASSIPGAWTEAFF
>TRBJ1-2|TRBV5-1|.|.
TGCGCCAGCGGTTCAGGGGCTAACTATGGCTACACCTTC
CASGSGANYGYTF
>TRBJ1-5|TRBV20-1|.|.
TGCAGTGCTAGAGATGGGAGGGATCGGCAGCCCCAGCATTTT
CSARDGRDRQPQHF
>TRBJ2-3|TRBV5-6|.|few
TGTGCCAGCAGCTCGGGACCACTCACAGATACGCAGTATTTT
CASSSGPLTDTQYF
>TRBJ2-7|TRBV4-3|.|.
TGCGCCAGCAGCCCCAAAGAGGGATCCTACGAGCAGTACTTC
CASSPKEGSYEQYF
>TRBJ2-2|TRBV24-1|.|.
TGTGCCAGGTCCGATCCGCACAGGCGGCTCTTCGGGGGCACCGGGGAGCTGTTTTTT
CARSDPHRRLFGGTGELFF
>TRBJ1-1|TRBV6-5|TRBD1|.
TGTGCCAGCGGAGCCACCCTGGGACAGCCCCAGGAGGCTTTCTTT
CASGATLGQPQEAFF
>TRBJ1-2|TRBV6-2/TRBV6-3|.|.
TGTGCCAGCAGTTACTGGGAAAGCTATGGCTACACCTTC
CASSYWESYGYTF
>TRBJ1-2|TRBV19|.|.
TGTGCCAGTAGTCTGAGCCAGGGGCCCTATGGCTACACCTTC
CASSLSQGPYGYTF
>TRBJ1-1|TRBV28|.|many
TGTGCCAGCAGTTTATCCCAGGGCGGCACTGAAGCTTTCTTT
CASSLSQGGTEAFF
>TRBJ1-5|TRBV20-1|.|.
TGCAGTGCTAGAGGGCAATTCAGATATAGCAATCAGCCCCAGCATTTT
CSARGQFRYSNQPQHF
>TRBJ1-1|TRBV6-5|TRBD1|few
TGTGCCAGCAGCGAGGACAGGTCTGGGGCTTTCTTT
CASSEDRSGAFF
>TRBJ2-4|TRBV29-1|TRBD1|.
TGCAGCGGCGGACAGGGGGCGAACATTCAGTACTTC
CSGGQGANIQYF
>TRBJ2-2|TRBV7-2|TRBD2|.
TGTGCCAGCAGCTCTAGCGGGGGGGCCGGGACCGGGGAGCTGTTTTTT
CASSSSGGAGTGELFF
>TRBJ2-2|TRBV4-1|TRBD2|few
TGCGCCAGCAGCCCCCGGGGTGCGGGGGAAACGAACACCGGGGAGCTGTTTTTT
CASSPRGAGETNTGELFF
>TRBJ2-3|TRBV6-2/TRBV6-3|.|.
TGTGCCAGCAGTCCCATCTCTACGGGCACAGATACGCAGTATTTT
CASSPISTGTDTQYF
>TRBJ1-4|TRBV20-1|.|many
TGCAGTGCGTCCCGGGCCGCAACTAATGAAAAACTGTTTTTT
CSASRAATNEKLFF
>TRBJ2-2|TRBV7-3|TRBD2|few
TGTGCCAGCAGCTTACAGCGCGGGGGGCCGGGCACCGGGGAGCTGTTTTTT
CASSLQRGGPGTGELFF
>TRBJ2-5|TRBV27|.|few
TGTGCCAGCAGTCCCCTGAGGGACCAAGAGACCCAGTACTTC
CASSPLRDQETQYF
>TRBJ1-3|TRBV7-2|.|few
TGTGCCAGCAGCTTAACTCCTAACACCATATATTTT
CASSLTPNTIYF
>TRBJ1-3|TRBV9|TRBD1|few
TGTGCCAGCAGCCCAGGGACAGGGGAAGCTGGAAACACCATATATTTT
CASSPGTGEAGNTIYF
>TRBJ2-3|TRBV5-4|.|.
TGTGCCAGCAGCTTTGGTGGGGGGGCCGGGGCAGATACGCAGTATTTT
CASSFGGGAGADTQYF
>TRBJ1-1|TRBV4-3|.|few
TGCGCCACCGACGAAGGGAACACTGAAGCTTTCTTT
CATDEGNTEAFF
>TRBJ1-4|TRBV6-2/TRBV6-3|.|.
TGTGCCAGCAGTTCTGCAGGGGAGGGTGAAGAAAAACTGTTTTTT
CASSSAGEGEEKLFF
>TRBJ2-1|TRBV7-9|TRBD2|few
TGTGCCAGCGCGGGGGGAGGGTACAATGAGCAGTTCTTC
CASAGGGYNEQFF
>TRBJ1-4|TRBV27|.|.
TGTGCCAGCAGTTTATCGTGGAATATTGGGGAAAAACTGTTTTTT
CASSLSWNIGEKLFF
>TRBJ2-5|TRBV10-3|.|few
TGTGCCATCAGTGACGGATCAGCGCAAGAGACCCAGTACTTC
CAISDGSAQETQYF
>TRBJ1-3|TRBV7-9|TRBD1|few
TGTGCCAGCAGGGAACAGGGGTATGGAAACACCATATATTTT
CASREQGYGNTIYF
>TRBJ1-1|TRBV6-1|.|few
TGTGCCAGCCGCGGGACATTTGAAGCTTTCTTT
CASRGTFEAFF
>TRBJ2-7|TRBV6-1|.|few
TGTGCCAGCATGATGATACCCCTAGCCTACGAGCAGTACTTC
CASMMIPLAYEQYF
>TRBJ1-2|TRBV6-1|.|.
TGTGCCAGCAGTGAAGTAGGCGGCGGCTATGGCTACACCTTC
CASSEVGGGYGYTF
>TRBJ2-1|TRBV20-1|TRBD2|.
TGCAGTGCTAGGCCGCCTAGCGGCTACAATGAGCAGTTCTTC
CSARPPSGYNEQFF
>TRBJ2-4|TRBV11-2|.|.
TGTGCCAGCACCGAGAGGTTAGCCAAAAACATTCAGTACTTC
CASTERLAKNIQYF
>TRBJ2-7|TRBV29-1|.|.
TGCAGCGCCCACGGTCCGGGTTACGAGCAGTACTTC
CSAHGPGYEQYF
>TRBJ2-3|TRBV9|.|.
TGTGCCAGCAGCGTAATTGAACTCACAGATACGCAGTATTTT
CASSVIELTDTQYF
>TRBJ2-2|TRBV7-9|.|.
TGTGCCAGCAGCTCGTCTTTGGTGGGCAGATATCAATGGACCGGGGAGCTGTTTTTT
CASSSSLVGRYQWTGELFF
>TRBJ2-7|TRBV5-6|TRBD1|.
TGTGCCAGCAGAAAGGGACAGGGGCACTACGAGCAGTACTTC
CASRKGQGHYEQYF
>TRBJ2-6|TRBV6-2/TRBV6-3|.|.
TGTGCCAGCAGTTACTGGGGCTCTGGGGCCAACGTCCTGACTTTC
CASSYWGSGANVLTF
>TRBJ2-6|TRBV28|TRBD2|.
TGTGCCAGCAGTCTCCCGGGACTATCCCGCTCTGGGGCCAACGTCCTGACTTTC
CASSLPGLSRSGANVLTF
>TRBJ1-6|TRBV11-2|.|few
TGTGCCAGCAGCTTAGACCATTCACCCCTCCACTTT
CASSLDHSPLHF
>TRBJ2-2|TRBV7-6|.|few
TGTGCCAGCAGCTGGGGACCCAGCACCGGGGAGCTGTTTTTT
CASSWGPSTGELFF
>TRBJ2-1|TRBV7-8|.|.
TGTGCCAGCAGCAATCCCATTTACGAGCAGTTCTTC
CASSNPIYEQFF